This T cell receptor beta chain derives from a study of blood T cell repertoires in COVID-19. Study members were between about 18 and 100 years old and lived in 20 to 30 US regions. Profiling relied on immunoSEQ multiplex PCR, and the TCRdb table lists in-frame clones only, not all of them. The sample yields a few hundred thousand clones, 80% to 90% seen once. The CDR3 contains 13 residues. Germline CDR1 and CDR2: KGHSH and LQKENI. V was pared by 3 bases and J by 8 bases, with 8 bases between. The chain carries TRBV18 and TRBJ1-6; D unresolved. The receptor was derived from a man aged 40-49 years who had recovered from COVID-19. The sequenced sample consisted of PBMCs or T cells enriched from blood (not recorded which). CDR3 nucleotide sequence: TGTGCCAGCTCACCCGGTGAGGATTCACCCCTCCACTTT. This codes for CASSPGEDSPLHF.